This T cell receptor (beta chain) was identified in a study of Graves' ophthalmopathy and Graves' hyperthyroidism. Amplifying from RNA transcripts, the study obtained TCR beta CDR3 regions. HTBI primers served in a first-round RT-PCR, which a second-round multiplex PCR followed. TCRdb re-analysed the multiplex PCR reads in MiXCR, keeping a single row per CDR3 protein. Here the sample spans 560,000 or so distinct CDR3 sequences, approximately 35% being singletons. The study, taken as a whole, reports: In blood appeared most of the expanded thyroid clonotypes whose frequency exceeded 0.001. Sensitivity reached 87.88% and specificity almost 83% for a 13-signature model separating ophthalmopathy from stable hyperthyroidism. The model predicted progression of ophthalmopathy with a sensitivity of about 68%, and its specificity was about 76%.

The evidence that diagnosis relied on was clinical symptoms, serum thyroxine, TRAb, thyroid ultrasound and orbital computed tomography. V lost 1 base and J 4 bases, leaving 10 bases between the germline ends. The CDR3 spans 14 residues. The V gene's germline CDR1 is LGHDT and CDR2 YNNKEL (reference sequence). This clonotype was counted only a few times. Its specificity is not known. This rearrangement joins TRBV3-1 to TRBJ1-1, with unresolved D. The origin of this receptor is an adult man with Graves' hyperthyroidism. Sequenced sample: peripheral blood or thyroid tissue (not recorded which). The CDR3 bases are TGTGCCAGCAGCCAAGTCCTAGGGATCACTGAAGCTTTCTTT. This translates into CASSQVLGITEAFF.